Listed here are 21 T cell receptor beta chains from one sample, sequenced in a study of blood T cells in healthy people across ages. The use of a sample-barcoded 5' primer and a J-beta primer mix characterized a second PCR of roughly 7 to 11 cycles. TCRdb re-called the 5' RACE reads with MiXCR, one entry per CDR3 protein. This table has hundreds of thousands of distinct CDR3 sequences, roughly 56% appearing once. Sequencing input: blood. These receptors were taken from a middle-aged man in good health.

The chain joins TRBV27 to TRBJ1-5; D unclear. CDR1 is MNHEY, CDR2 SMNVEV, per germline (reference sequence). Trimming removed 5 bases from V and 9 bases from J, with 17 bases in between. The CDR3 has 14 amino acids. CDR3 coding DNA: TGTGCCAGCAGTGCGACGGGAACCGTGAGGCCCCAGCATTTT. It encodes CASSATGTVRPQHF.

This clonotype was picked up a small number of times. The chain couples TRBV15 to TRBJ2-5, with D possibly TRBD2 on 5 matching bases. CDR1 is LNHNV, CDR2 YYDKDF, per germline (reference sequence). The CDR3 totals 13 residues. The V and J ends lost 11 bases and 2 bases respectively, with 15 bases between them. In DNA, the CDR3 is TGTGCCGTATCCCGCGAGCGGCAAGAGACCCAGTACTTC. This translates into CAVSRERQETQYF. Complete variable domain (other parts from reference TRBV15 and TRBJ2-5): DAMVIQNPRYQVTQFGKPVTLSCSQTLNHNVMYWYQQKSSQAPKLLFHYYDKDFNNEADTPDNFQSRRPNTSFCFLDIRSPGLGDTAMYLCAVSRERQETQYFGPGTRLLVL.

This clonotype turned up a few times. The chain is built from TRBV12-3 or TRBV12-4 and TRBJ2-1, with 9 bases fitting TRBD2. V shed 4 bases, J shed 12 bases, and the junction held 7 bases outside the gene matches. The CDR3 has 13 amino acids. This chain's CDR3 is CASSYGTSPPQFF. CDR3 in DNA: TGTGCCAGCAGTTATGGGACTAGCCCACCGCAGTTCTTC.

The rearrangement joins TRBV5-1 to TRBJ2-1, with TRBD1 matching over 8 bases. The V gene's germline CDR1 is SGHRS and CDR2 YFSETQ. The CDR3 is 19 residues long. The V and J ends lost 1 base and 0 bases, in that order; junction bases with no gene match: 12. The CDR3 reads CASSLYFWDRTSSYNEQFF. The CDR3 nucleotides are TGCGCCAGCAGCTTGTATTTCTGGGACAGGACCAGCTCCTACAATGAGCAGTTCTTC.

This clonotype was recorded only once. A much larger clonotype is one base distant, so this may be a read error. CDR3 sequence: CSAGLTGYNEQFF. As DNA, the CDR3 is TGCAGCGCTGGGCTGACAGGTTACAATGAGCAGTTCTTC. The V gene is TRBV29-1, the J gene TRBJ2-1; D is perhaps TRBD1 (6 bases). This CDR3 is built from 13 residues. V gave up 7 bases and J gave up 4 bases, with 14 bases separating them. The germline V gene has CDR1 SQVTM and CDR2 ANQGSEA.

The V call is TRBV21-1, the J call TRBJ2-7. TRBV21-1 is given as a pseudogene. The CDR3 contains 13 residues. DNA of the CDR3: TGTGCCAGCAGCAAAGTGGTACCCTACGAGCAGTACTTC. This translates into CASSKVVPYEQYF.

The chain combines TRBV7-2 with TRBJ2-3; 7 nucleotides match TRBD2. V trimming: 9 bases; J trimming: 3 bases; junction bases outside the gene matches: 6. Germline V CDR1 and CDR2: SGHTA, FQGNSA. The CDR3 is 13 amino acids. CDR3 protein: CASGTGGTDTQYF. CDR3 sequence (DNA): TGTGCCAGTGGCACGGGGGGTACAGATACGCAGTATTTT.

This rearrangement joins TRBV5-4 to TRBJ2-4; the match to TRBD1 covers 7 bases. This CDR3 spans 15 amino acids. The germline V gene has CDR1 SGHNT and CDR2 YYREEE (reference sequence). V lost 1 base and J lost 1; bases outside the gene matches: 2. The DNA for the CDR3 is TGTGCCAGCAGCTTGCAGGGACAGGCCAAAAACATTCAGTACTTC. Protein sequence: CASSLQGQAKNIQYF.

The rearrangement uses TRBV5-1 and TRBJ2-7; TRBD2 aligns across 15 bases. From germline, CDR1 is SGHRS and CDR2 YFSETQ. The CDR3 runs 20 residues. With V trimmed by 0 bases and J by 0 bases, 10 bases remained unmatched. The CDR3 region has the DNA TGCGCCAGCAGCTTGGGGACTAGCGGGAGGGCCCTAGCGAACTCCTACGAGCAGTACTTC. Its translation: CASSLGTSGRALANSYEQYF. The variable domain in full, completed from reference TRBV5-1 and TRBJ2-7, reads KAGVTQTPRYLIKTRGQQVTLSCSPISGHRSVSWYQQTPGQGLQFLFEYFSETQRNKGNFPGRFSGRQFSNSRSEMNVSTLELGDSALYLCASSLGTSGRALANSYEQYFGPGTRLTVT.

The V gene is TRBV7-2, the J gene TRBJ1-1, with D perhaps TRBD1 (5 bases). This CDR3 is built from 14 residues. Germline V CDR1 and CDR2: SGHTA, FQGNSA. The germline V and J ends were trimmed by 5 bases and 4 bases, with 14 bases remaining between them. CDR3 DNA: TGTGCCAGCAGCCTGAGCTCGGGGACCACTGAAGCTTTCTTT. This encodes CASSLSSGTTEAFF.

The CDR3 coding sequence is TGTGCCAGCAGTTTGCGCCTTATCCACACCTACAATGAGCAGTTCTTC. This sequence encodes CASSLRLIHTYNEQFF. V and J are TRBV27 and TRBJ2-1; D remains ambiguous. The CDR3 loop spans 16 amino acids. The V end was cut by 3 bases, the J end by 2 bases, with 14 bases between. The germline gives CDR1 MNHEY, CDR2 SMNVEV (reference sequence).

This clonotype was counted between two and nine times. V usage is TRBV20-1 and J usage is TRBJ1-2; no definite D call. The CDR3 covers 13 residues. The V gene's germline CDR1 is DFQATT and CDR2 SNEGSKA (reference sequence). V was cut by 3 bases and J by 5 bases, with 13 bases left in between. This CDR3 reads CSARAEVGYGYTF. Here the CDR3 DNA reads TGCAGTGCTAGGGCGGAGGTCGGGTATGGCTACACCTTC.

The chain couples TRBV11-2 to TRBJ1-4, with D uncertain. The length of the CDR3 is 16 residues. Deletions cut 3 bases from V and 5 bases from J, with 16 bases between. Germline assignment: CDR1 SGHAT and CDR2 FQNNGV. The CDR3 region is CASSLFGVGRNEKLFF. For the CDR3, the DNA is TGTGCCAGCAGCTTGTTTGGTGTGGGTAGGAATGAAAAACTGTTTTTT.

The chain joins TRBV27 to TRBJ2-1, with D possibly TRBD1 on 6 matching bases. V lost 7 bases and J 6 bases, leaving 22 bases between the germline ends. The CDR3 consists of 16 residues. The V gene's germline CDR1 is MNHEY and CDR2 SMNVEV (reference sequence). Here the CDR3 reads CASTGWGRGSGNEQFF. The DNA for the CDR3 is TGTGCCAGCACCGGGTGGGGCAGGGGATCCGGCAATGAGCAGTTCTTC.

This clonotype was counted only a few times. CDR3 sequence reads: CASSSIGTGHREQFF. The CDR3 region has the DNA TGTGCCAGCAGCTCCATCGGGACAGGGCATCGTGAGCAGTTCTTC. The chain couples TRBV13 to TRBJ2-1; TRBD1 agrees at 9 bases. V was clipped by 4 bases and J by 9 bases; unmatched bases: 10. The CDR3 is 15 amino acids. Looked up from germline, CDR1 is PRHDT and CDR2 is FYEKMQ (reference sequence).

The chain uses TRBV29-1 and TRBJ2-3; 11 nucleotides align to TRBD1. CDR3 size: 15 residues. The V gene's germline CDR1 is SQVTM and CDR2 ANQGSEA. The trim removed 7 bases at V and 4 bases at J, leaving 10 bases unmatched. CDR3 bases: TGCAGCGCCTATACCGGGACAGGGGGACCAGATACGCAGTATTTT. Its protein is CSAYTGTGGPDTQYF.

This sequence joins TRBV7-9 and TRBJ2-5; TRBD2 matches at 10 bases. CDR3 length equals 17 residues. Germline loops: CDR1 SEHNR, CDR2 FQNEAQ (reference sequence). The V segment lost 5 bases and the J segment 6 bases; nucleotides outside the gene matches: 15. The CDR3 here is CASSAYLSGGTMKTQYF. The CDR3 DNA follows: TGTGCCAGCAGCGCATACCTTAGCGGGGGGACGATGAAGACCCAGTACTTC.

This clonotype was detected only a few times. The V call is TRBV4-3, the J call TRBJ2-7; 7 bases fit TRBD1. Germline CDR1 and CDR2: LGHNA and YSLEER. Unmatched junction bases numbered 3, after V lost 0 bases and J lost 4 bases. The CDR3 contains 14 residues. CDR3 nucleotides: TGCGCCAGCAGCCAAGAGGCCAGGGGGTACGAGCAGTACTTC. Its translation: CASSQEARGYEQYF.

The chain couples TRBV5-1 to TRBJ2-5, with TRBD2 identical over 12 bases. The CDR3 loop spans 16 amino acids. Germline V gene lookup returns CDR1 SGHRS and CDR2 YFSETQ. J was trimmed by 2 bases and V by 5 bases; bases with no gene match: 7. In DNA form, the CDR3 reads TGCGCCAGCAGTCCAACTAGCGGGAGGATTCAAGAGACCCAGTACTTC. Its protein is CASSPTSGRIQETQYF.

The gene calls are TRBV7-9 and TRBJ2-1; no definite D call. The germline CDR1 and CDR2 sequences are SEHNR and FQNEAQ (reference sequence). The CDR3 totals 15 residues. V gave up 1 base and J gave up 1 base, with 8 bases separating them. CDR3 loop: CASSLVVVSYNEQFF. CDR3 DNA sequence: TGTGCCAGCAGCTTAGTTGTCGTATCCTACAATGAGCAGTTCTTC.

This chain uses TRBV14 with TRBJ2-5, with 8 bases lining up with TRBD1. CDR1 is SGHDN and CDR2 is FVKESK in the germline V gene. This CDR3 is 15 amino acids long. The J segment lost 6 bases and the V segment lost 3 bases, leaving 9 bases of the junction unmatched. The CDR3 DNA reads TGTGCCAGCAGCCATCCCCAGACAGGGGTGAAGACCCAGTACTTC. Translated, it gives CASSHPQTGVKTQYF. The whole variable domain, remainder taken from reference TRBV14 and TRBJ2-5, is EAGVTQFPSHSVIEKGQTVTLRCDPISGHDNLYWYRRVMGKEIKFLLHFVKESKQDESGMPNNRFLAERTGGTYSTLKVQPAELEDSGVYFCASSHPQTGVKTQYFGPGTRLLVL.